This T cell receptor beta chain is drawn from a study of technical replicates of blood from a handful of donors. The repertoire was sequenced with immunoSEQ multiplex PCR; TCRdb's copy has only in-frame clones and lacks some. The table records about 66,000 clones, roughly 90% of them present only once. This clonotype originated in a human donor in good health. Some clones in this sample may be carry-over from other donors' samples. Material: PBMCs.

CDR3 loop: CSVEAGGGYTF. CDR3 nucleotides: TGCAGCGTTGAAGCGGGGGGTGGCTACACCTTC. V is TRBV29-1 and J is TRBJ1-2; D possibly corresponds to TRBD1 (5 bases). Trimming removed 1 base from V and 7 bases from J, with 7 bases in between. The germline V gene has CDR1 SQVTM and CDR2 ANQGSEA. This CDR3 comprises 11 residues.